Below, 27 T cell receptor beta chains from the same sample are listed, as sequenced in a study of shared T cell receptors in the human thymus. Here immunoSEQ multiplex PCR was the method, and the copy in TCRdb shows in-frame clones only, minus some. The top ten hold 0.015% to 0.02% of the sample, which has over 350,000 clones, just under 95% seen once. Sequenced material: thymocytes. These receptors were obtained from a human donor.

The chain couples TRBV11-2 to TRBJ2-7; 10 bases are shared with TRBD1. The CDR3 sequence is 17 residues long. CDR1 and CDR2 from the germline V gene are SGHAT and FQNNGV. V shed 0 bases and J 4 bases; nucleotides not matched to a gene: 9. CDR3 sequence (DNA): TGTGCCAGCAGCTTAGATAAGGTGACAGGGGGCTTGTACGAGCAGTACTTC. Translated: CASSLDKVTGGLYEQYF.

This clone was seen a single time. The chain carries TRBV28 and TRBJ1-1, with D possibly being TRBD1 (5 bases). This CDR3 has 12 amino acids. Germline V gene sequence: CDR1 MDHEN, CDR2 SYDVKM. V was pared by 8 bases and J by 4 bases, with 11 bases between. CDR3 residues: CASRFGGTEAFF. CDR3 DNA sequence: TGTGCCAGCCGCTTCGGGGGCACTGAAGCTTTCTTT.

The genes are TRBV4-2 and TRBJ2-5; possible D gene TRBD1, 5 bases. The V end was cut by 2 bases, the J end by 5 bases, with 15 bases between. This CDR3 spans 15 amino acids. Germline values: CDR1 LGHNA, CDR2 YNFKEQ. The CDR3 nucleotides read TGTGCCAGCAGCCAACTGGGGCCTCTCGGGGAGACCCAGTACTTC. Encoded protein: CASSQLGPLGETQYF.

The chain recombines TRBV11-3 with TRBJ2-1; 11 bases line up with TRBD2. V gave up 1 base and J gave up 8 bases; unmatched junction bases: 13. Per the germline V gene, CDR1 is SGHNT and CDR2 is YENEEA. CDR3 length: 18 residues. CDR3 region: CASSLGAIGSGRAHEQFF. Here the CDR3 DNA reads TGTGCCAGCAGCTTAGGGGCGATTGGTAGCGGGAGGGCCCATGAGCAGTTCTTC.

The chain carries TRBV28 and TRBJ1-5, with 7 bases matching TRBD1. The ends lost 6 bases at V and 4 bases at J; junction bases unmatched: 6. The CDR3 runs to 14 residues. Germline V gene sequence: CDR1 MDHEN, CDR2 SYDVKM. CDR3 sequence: CASSPGQPNQPQHF. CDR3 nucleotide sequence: TGTGCCAGCAGCCCGGGACAGCCTAATCAGCCCCAGCATTTT.

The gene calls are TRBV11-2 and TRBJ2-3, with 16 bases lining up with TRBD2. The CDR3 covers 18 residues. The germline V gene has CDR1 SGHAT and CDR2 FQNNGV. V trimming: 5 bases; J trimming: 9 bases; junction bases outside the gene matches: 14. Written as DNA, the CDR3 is TGTGCCAGCAGCGGAGGAGGCAGGGGACTAGCGGGAGGGAGGACGCAGTATTTT. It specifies CASSGGGRGLAGGRTQYF.

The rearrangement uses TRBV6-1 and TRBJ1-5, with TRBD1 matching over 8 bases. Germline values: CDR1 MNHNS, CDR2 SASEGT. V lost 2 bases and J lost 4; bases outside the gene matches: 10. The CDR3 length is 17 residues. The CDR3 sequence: CASSELGQGSPNQPQHF. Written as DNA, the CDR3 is TGTGCCAGCAGTGAACTTGGACAGGGTTCTCCAAATCAGCCCCAGCATTTT.

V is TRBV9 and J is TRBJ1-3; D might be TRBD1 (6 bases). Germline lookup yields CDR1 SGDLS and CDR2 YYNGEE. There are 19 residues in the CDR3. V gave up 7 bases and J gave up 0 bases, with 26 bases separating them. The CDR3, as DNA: TGTGCCAGCGACAGTGCCAGCCAGGGGCAGAGGAACTCTGGAAACACCATATATTTT. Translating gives CASDSASQGQRNSGNTIYF.

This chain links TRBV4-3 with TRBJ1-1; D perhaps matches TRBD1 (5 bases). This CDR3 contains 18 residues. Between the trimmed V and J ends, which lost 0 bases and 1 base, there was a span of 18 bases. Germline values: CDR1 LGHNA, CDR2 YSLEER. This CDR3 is CASSQDSGRNFENTEAFF. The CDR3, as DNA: TGCGCCAGCAGCCAAGACTCGGGGCGGAATTTTGAGAACACTGAAGCTTTCTTT.

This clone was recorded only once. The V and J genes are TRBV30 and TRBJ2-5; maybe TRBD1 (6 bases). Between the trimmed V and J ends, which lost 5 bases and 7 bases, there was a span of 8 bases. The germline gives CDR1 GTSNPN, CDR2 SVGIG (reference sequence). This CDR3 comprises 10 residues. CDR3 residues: CAWRGGTQYF. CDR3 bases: TGTGCCTGGCGAGGGGGGACCCAGTACTTC.

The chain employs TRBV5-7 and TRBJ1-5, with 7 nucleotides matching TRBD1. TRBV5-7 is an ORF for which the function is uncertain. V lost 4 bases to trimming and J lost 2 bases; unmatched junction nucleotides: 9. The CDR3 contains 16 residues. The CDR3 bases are TGTGCCAGCAGCCTGCGACAGGGATGGGGCAATCAGCCCCAGCATTTT. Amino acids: CASSLRQGWGNQPQHF.

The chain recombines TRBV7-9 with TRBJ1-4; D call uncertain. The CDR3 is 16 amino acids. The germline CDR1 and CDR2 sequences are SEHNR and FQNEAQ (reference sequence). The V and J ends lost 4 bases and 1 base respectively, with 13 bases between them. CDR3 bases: TGTGCCAGCAGCTCTACCCACAGAGAAACTAATGAAAAACTGTTTTTT. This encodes CASSSTHRETNEKLFF.

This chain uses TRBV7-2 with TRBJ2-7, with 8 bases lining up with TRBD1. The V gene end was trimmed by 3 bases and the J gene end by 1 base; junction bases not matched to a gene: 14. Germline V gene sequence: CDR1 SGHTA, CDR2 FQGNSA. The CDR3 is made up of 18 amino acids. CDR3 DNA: TGTGCCAGCAGCTTGCCCAGGGGGCCACGGGACGAATCCTACGAGCAGTACTTC. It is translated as CASSLPRGPRDESYEQYF.

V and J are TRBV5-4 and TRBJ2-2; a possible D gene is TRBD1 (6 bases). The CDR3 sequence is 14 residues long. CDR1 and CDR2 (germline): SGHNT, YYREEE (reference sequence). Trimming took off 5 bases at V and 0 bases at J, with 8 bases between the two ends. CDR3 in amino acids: CASSQGPNTGELFF. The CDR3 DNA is TGTGCCAGCAGTCAGGGGCCGAACACCGGGGAGCTGTTTTTT.

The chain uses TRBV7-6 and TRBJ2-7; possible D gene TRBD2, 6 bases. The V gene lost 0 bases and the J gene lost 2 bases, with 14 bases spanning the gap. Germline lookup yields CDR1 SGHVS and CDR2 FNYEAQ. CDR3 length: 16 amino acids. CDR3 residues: CASSLARRGSPYEQYF. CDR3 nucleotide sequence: TGTGCCAGCAGCTTAGCTAGGAGGGGCAGTCCCTACGAGCAGTACTTC.

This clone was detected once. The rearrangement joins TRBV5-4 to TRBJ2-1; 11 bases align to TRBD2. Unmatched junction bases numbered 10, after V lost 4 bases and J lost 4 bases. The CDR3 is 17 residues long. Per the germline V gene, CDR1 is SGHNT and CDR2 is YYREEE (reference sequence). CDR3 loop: CASSLRLAGRGYNEQFF. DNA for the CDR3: TGTGCCAGCAGCCTGAGACTAGCGGGAAGGGGTTACAATGAGCAGTTCTTC.

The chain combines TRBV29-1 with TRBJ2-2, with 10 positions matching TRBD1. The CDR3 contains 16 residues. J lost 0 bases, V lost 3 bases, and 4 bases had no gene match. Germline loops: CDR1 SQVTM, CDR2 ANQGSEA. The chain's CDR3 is CSVEGTGEANTGELFF. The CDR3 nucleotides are TGCAGCGTTGAGGGGACAGGGGAGGCGAACACCGGGGAGCTGTTTTTT.

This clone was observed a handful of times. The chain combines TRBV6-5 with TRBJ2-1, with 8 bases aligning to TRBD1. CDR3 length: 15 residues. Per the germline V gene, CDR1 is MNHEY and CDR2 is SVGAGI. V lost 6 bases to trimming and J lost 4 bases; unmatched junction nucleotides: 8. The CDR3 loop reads CASSPSGGWYNEQFF. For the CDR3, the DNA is TGTGCCAGCAGCCCCTCAGGGGGCTGGTACAATGAGCAGTTCTTC.

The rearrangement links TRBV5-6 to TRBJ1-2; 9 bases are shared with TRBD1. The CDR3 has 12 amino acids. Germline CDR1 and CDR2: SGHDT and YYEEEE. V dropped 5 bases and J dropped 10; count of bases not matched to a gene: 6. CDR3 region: CASRGDRVNYTF. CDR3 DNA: TGTGCCAGCAGGGGGGACAGGGTGAACTACACCTTC. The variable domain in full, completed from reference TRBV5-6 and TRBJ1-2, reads DAGVTQSPTHLIKTRGQQVTLRCSPKSGHDTVSWYQQALGQGPQFIFQYYEEEERQRGNFPDRFSGHQFPNYSSELNVNALLLGDSALYLCASRGDRVNYTFGSGTRLTVV.

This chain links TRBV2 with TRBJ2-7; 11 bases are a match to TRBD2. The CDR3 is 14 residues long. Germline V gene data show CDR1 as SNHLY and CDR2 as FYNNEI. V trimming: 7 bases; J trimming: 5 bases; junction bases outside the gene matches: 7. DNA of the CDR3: TGTGCCAGCACAATAGCGGGAGGGCTCAACGAGCAGTACTTC. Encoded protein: CASTIAGGLNEQYF.

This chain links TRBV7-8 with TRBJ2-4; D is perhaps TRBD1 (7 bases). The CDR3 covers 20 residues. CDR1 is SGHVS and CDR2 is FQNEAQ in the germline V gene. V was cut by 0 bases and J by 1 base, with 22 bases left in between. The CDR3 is CASSLAGLGGDRGAKNIQYF. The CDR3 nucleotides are TGTGCCAGCAGCTTAGCAGGTTTAGGCGGGGACAGAGGGGCCAAAAACATTCAGTACTTC.

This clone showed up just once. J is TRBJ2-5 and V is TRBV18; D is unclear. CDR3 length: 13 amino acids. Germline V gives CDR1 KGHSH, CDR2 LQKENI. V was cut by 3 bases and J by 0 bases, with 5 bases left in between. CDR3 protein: CASSPQYQETQYF. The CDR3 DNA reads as TGTGCCAGCTCACCCCAGTACCAAGAGACCCAGTACTTC.

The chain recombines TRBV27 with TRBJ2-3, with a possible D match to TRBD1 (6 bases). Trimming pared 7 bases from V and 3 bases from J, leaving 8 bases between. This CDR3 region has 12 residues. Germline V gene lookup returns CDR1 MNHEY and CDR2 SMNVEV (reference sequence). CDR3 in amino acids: CASNTGTDTQYF. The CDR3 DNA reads TGTGCCAGCAATACAGGGACAGATACGCAGTATTTT.

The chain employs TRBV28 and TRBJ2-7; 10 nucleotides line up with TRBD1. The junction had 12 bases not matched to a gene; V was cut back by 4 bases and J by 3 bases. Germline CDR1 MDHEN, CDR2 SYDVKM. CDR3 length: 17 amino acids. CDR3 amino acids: CASSSPDRGLLIYEQYF. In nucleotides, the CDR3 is TGTGCCAGCAGTTCCCCCGACAGGGGGCTACTCATCTACGAGCAGTACTTC. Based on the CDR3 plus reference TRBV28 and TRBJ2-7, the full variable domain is DVKVTQSSRYLVKRTGEKVFLECVQDMDHENMFWYRQDPGLGLRLIYFSYDVKMKEKGDIPEGYSVSREKKERFSLILESASTNQTSMYLCASSSPDRGLLIYEQYFGPGTRLTVT.

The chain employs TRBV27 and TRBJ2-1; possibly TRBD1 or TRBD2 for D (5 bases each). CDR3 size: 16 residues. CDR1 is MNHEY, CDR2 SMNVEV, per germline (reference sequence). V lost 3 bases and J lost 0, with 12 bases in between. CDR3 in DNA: TGTGCCAGCAGTTTGGGGCGGGTCAGCTCCTACAATGAGCAGTTCTTC. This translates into CASSLGRVSSYNEQFF.

The chain's CDR3 is CASSLGIRMSNEQFF. CDR3 sequence (DNA): TGCGCCAGCAGCCTAGGTATTAGGATGTCCAATGAGCAGTTCTTC. The chain links TRBV5-1 to TRBJ2-1; no reliable D call. The CDR3 runs 15 residues. Trimming took 4 bases from V and 6 from J, leaving 17 bases between them. Germline CDR1 SGHRS, CDR2 YFSETQ. The variable domain in full, with the rest retrieved from reference TRBV5-1 and TRBJ2-1, is KAGVTQTPRYLIKTRGQQVTLSCSPISGHRSVSWYQQTPGQGLQFLFEYFSETQRNKGNFPGRFSGRQFSNSRSEMNVSTLELGDSALYLCASSLGIRMSNEQFFGPGTRLTVL.

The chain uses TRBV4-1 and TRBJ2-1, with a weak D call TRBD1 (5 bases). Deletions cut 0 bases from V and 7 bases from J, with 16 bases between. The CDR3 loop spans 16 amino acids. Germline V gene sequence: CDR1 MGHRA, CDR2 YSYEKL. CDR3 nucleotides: TGCGCCAGCAGCCAAGAGGGCAGGGCCGGTAGAAATGAGCAGTTCTTC. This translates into CASSQEGRAGRNEQFF.